The 4 T cell receptor beta chains below all came from one sample that was sequenced in a study of T-cell memory formation after mild COVID-19. Using its own MiXCR run on the 5' RACE reads, TCRdb lists one record per CDR3 protein. The table has hundreds of thousands of distinct CDR3 sequences, more than 20% seen once; the top ten hold 7% to 9.5%. Specimen: PBMCs or a T cell subset sorted from them (not recorded which). The receptor set was obtained from an adult woman who had mild COVID-19 (a few samples of this study predate the infection). Cell type and time point are not known.

This clonotype has more than one count but fewer than ten. The CDR3: CASSLEPPGTGLDTQYF. In nucleotides, the CDR3 is TGTGCCAGCAGCTTAGAGCCCCCCGGGACAGGGTTAGATACGCAGTATTTT. The V call is TRBV11-2, the J call TRBJ2-3, with 9 bases aligning to TRBD1. Germline loops: CDR1 SGHAT, CDR2 FQNNGV. There are 17 residues in the CDR3. The V and J ends lost 0 bases and 5 bases, in that order; junction bases with no gene match: 9. Full variable domain (rest looked up from reference TRBV11-2 and TRBJ2-3): EAGVAQSPRYKIIEKRQSVAFWCNPISGHATLYWYQQILGQGPKLLIQFQNNGVVDDSQLPKDRFSAERLKGVDSTLKIQPAKLEDSAVYLCASSLEPPGTGLDTQYFGPGTRLTVL.

This clonotype has just a few counts. This chain connects TRBV29-1 to TRBJ1-4; 9 nucleotides agree with TRBD1. This CDR3 spans 14 amino acids. Trimming took 7 bases from V and 5 from J; bases not matched to a gene: 8. CDR1 SQVTM and CDR2 ANQGSEA come from the germline V gene. In nucleotides, the CDR3 is TGCAGCGCCGCCGGGACAGGGACGAATGAAAAACTGTTTTTT. It translates to CSAAGTGTNEKLFF.

Here the CDR3 reads CASSPGLAVLYEQYF. CDR3 in DNA: TGTGCCAGCTCACCGGGACTAGCGGTGCTCTACGAGCAGTACTTC. The chain uses TRBV18 and TRBJ2-7, with 11 bases that match TRBD2. From germline, CDR1 is KGHSH and CDR2 LQKENI. The trim removed 3 bases at V and 3 bases at J, leaving 4 bases unmatched. The CDR3 runs to 15 residues.

In its sample, this clonotype was seen a few times. This rearrangement joins TRBV29-1 to TRBJ1-2; no firm D call. This CDR3 is built from 11 residues. Germline values: CDR1 SQVTM, CDR2 ANQGSEA. V gave up 4 bases and J gave up 4 bases, with 7 bases separating them. CDR3 protein: CSVGEGYGYTF. CDR3 sequence (DNA): TGCAGCGTTGGGGAGGGCTATGGCTACACCTTC.